The rows below give T cell receptor beta chains drawn from one sample of a study of cytomegalovirus exposure and HLA in healthy donors. Sequencing used immunoSEQ multiplex PCR; TCRdb keeps in-frame clones, though not all of them. Altogether 150,000 to 200,000 clones are present, about 89% being singletons, with the ten largest covering 7.2%. The sequenced sample consisted of PBMCs. Every receptor here comes from a man under 40 in good health and CMV-seropositive. CDR3s include the opening cysteine and the closing phenylalanine or tryptophan. Fields, in order: J gene, D gene, V gene, clone size, CDR3 DNA, CDR3 protein. D genes are given only for firm matches. A row's size may be missing; if present it is once, few, many or a size class.

j_call: TRBJ2-3
d_call: .
v_call: TRBV4-1
clone_size: .
cdr3_nt: TGCGCCAGCAGCCAAGGGTCCCGGTCGGATACGCAGTATTTT
cdr3_aa: CASSQGSRSDTQYF

j_call: TRBJ2-4
d_call: .
v_call: TRBV2
clone_size: .
cdr3_nt: TGTGCCAGCAGTGTACCCCGAAATCCCGTCATTCAGTACTTC
cdr3_aa: CASSVPRNPVIQYF

j_call: TRBJ2-1
d_call: .
v_call: TRBV7-9
clone_size: .
cdr3_nt: TGTGCCAGCAGCTCGGGACTTTACAATGAGCAGTTCTTC
cdr3_aa: CASSSGLYNEQFF

j_call: TRBJ1-2
d_call: .
v_call: TRBV19
clone_size: .
cdr3_nt: TGTGCCAGTAGTAGATGGCAAACGACTAACTATGGCTACACCTTC
cdr3_aa: CASSRWQTTNYGYTF

j_call: TRBJ2-3
d_call: .
v_call: TRBV27
clone_size: .
cdr3_nt: TGTGCCAGCAGCGTAACAGGGACTAGCACAGATACGCAGTATTTT
cdr3_aa: CASSVTGTSTDTQYF

j_call: TRBJ1-1
d_call: .
v_call: TRBV25-1
clone_size: .
cdr3_nt: TGTGCCAGCAGGGCGCCGAACACTGAAGCTTTCTTT
cdr3_aa: CASRAPNTEAFF

j_call: TRBJ2-7
d_call: .
v_call: TRBV11-2
clone_size: .
cdr3_nt: TGTGCCAGCAGCTTAGGGACAGTGGGTAACGAGCAGTACTTC
cdr3_aa: CASSLGTVGNEQYF

j_call: TRBJ2-1
d_call: .
v_call: TRBV11-1
clone_size: .
cdr3_nt: TGTGCCAGCAGCCTGGGCCAGAGTTTCGATGAGCAGTTCTTC
cdr3_aa: CASSLGQSFDEQFF

j_call: TRBJ2-1
d_call: .
v_call: TRBV11-2
clone_size: .
cdr3_nt: TGTGCCAGCAGCTTAGTGGCCCTGAGCTCCTACAATGAGCAGTTCTTC
cdr3_aa: CASSLVALSSYNEQFF

j_call: TRBJ2-3
d_call: .
v_call: TRBV7-2
clone_size: .
cdr3_nt: TGTGCCAGCAGCCCCCAGGGGGGACTAAGGTCCACAGATACGCAGTATTTT
cdr3_aa: CASSPQGGLRSTDTQYF

j_call: TRBJ1-1
d_call: .
v_call: TRBV10-3
clone_size: once
cdr3_nt: TGTGCCATCAGCGTTCGGGACAAGAACACTGAAGCTTTCTTT
cdr3_aa: CAISVRDKNTEAFF

j_call: TRBJ2-7
d_call: .
v_call: TRBV28
clone_size: .
cdr3_nt: TGTGCCAGCAGTTCTGGGATGAACGAGCAGTACTTC
cdr3_aa: CASSSGMNEQYF

j_call: TRBJ2-5
d_call: .
v_call: TRBV9
clone_size: .
cdr3_nt: TGTGCCAGCAGCGTAGGGGACACCTCCTTGCCCTACTTC
cdr3_aa: CASSVGDTSLPYF

j_call: TRBJ2-7
d_call: .
v_call: TRBV28
clone_size: .
cdr3_nt: TGTGCCAGCAGTCCCGGGACAAGCTACGAGCAGTACTTC
cdr3_aa: CASSPGTSYEQYF

j_call: TRBJ2-5
d_call: .
v_call: TRBV5-1
clone_size: .
cdr3_nt: TGCGCCAGTCAACCGGGGGAGGTCCAAGAGACCCAGTACTTC
cdr3_aa: CASQPGEVQETQYF

j_call: TRBJ1-2
d_call: .
v_call: TRBV7-2
clone_size: .
cdr3_nt: TGTGCCAGCAGCGTCAGGGTTTACTATGGCTACACCTTC
cdr3_aa: CASSVRVYYGYTF

j_call: TRBJ2-7
d_call: TRBD1
v_call: TRBV7-9
clone_size: .
cdr3_nt: TGTGCCAGCAGCGCACCGGGACAGTCCTACGAGCAGTACTTC
cdr3_aa: CASSAPGQSYEQYF

j_call: TRBJ2-7
d_call: .
v_call: TRBV21-1
clone_size: .
cdr3_nt: TGTGCCAGCAGCCCCCGGGTCTTTAGGCCCTCCTACGAGCAGTACTTC
cdr3_aa: CASSPRVFRPSYEQYF

j_call: TRBJ2-7
d_call: .
v_call: TRBV5-5
clone_size: .
cdr3_nt: TGTGCCAGCAGCTTGGGGGGGTCAGGCGAGCAGTACTTC
cdr3_aa: CASSLGGSGEQYF

j_call: TRBJ1-5
d_call: .
v_call: TRBV21-1
clone_size: .
cdr3_nt: TGTGCCAGCAGCAAAGGTCCCCGGGACAGTAATCAGCCCCAGCATTTT
cdr3_aa: CASSKGPRDSNQPQHF

j_call: TRBJ2-4
d_call: .
v_call: TRBV7-2
clone_size: .
cdr3_nt: TGTGCCAGCAGCTTCACCCCGGGGGTAGCCAAAAACATTCAGTACTTC
cdr3_aa: CASSFTPGVAKNIQYF

j_call: TRBJ2-5
d_call: .
v_call: TRBV12-1
clone_size: .
cdr3_nt: TGTGCCAGCAGCTTTCTATTCGGGGGGTTGGGGACCCAGTACTTC
cdr3_aa: CASSFLFGGLGTQYF

j_call: TRBJ1-5
d_call: .
v_call: TRBV4-1
clone_size: .
cdr3_nt: TGCGCCAGCAGCCCAGGGTTCGCGAGCAATCAGCCCCAGCATTTT
cdr3_aa: CASSPGFASNQPQHF

j_call: TRBJ2-1
d_call: TRBD2
v_call: TRBV4-1
clone_size: .
cdr3_nt: TGCGCCAGCAGCATCAGAGAGGGCGGGGGGGCCAATGAGCAGTTCTTC
cdr3_aa: CASSIREGGGANEQFF

j_call: TRBJ1-5
d_call: .
v_call: TRBV18
clone_size: .
cdr3_nt: TGTGCCAGCTCACCCCGCGAGGGGCGTGATCAGCCCCAGCATTTT
cdr3_aa: CASSPREGRDQPQHF

j_call: TRBJ2-7
d_call: TRBD2
v_call: TRBV25-1
clone_size: .
cdr3_nt: TGTGCCAGTTCCGGGGGGGCCCAGGGCTCCTACGAGCAGTACTTC
cdr3_aa: CASSGGAQGSYEQYF

j_call: TRBJ2-5
d_call: .
v_call: TRBV7-7
clone_size: .
cdr3_nt: TGTGCCAGCAGCCTCGGCGGACTGGAGACCCAGTACTTC
cdr3_aa: CASSLGGLETQYF

j_call: TRBJ1-2
d_call: .
v_call: TRBV4-3
clone_size: .
cdr3_nt: TGCGCCAGCAGCCAAGGGTGGGCAGGGCAAGGCTACACCTTC
cdr3_aa: CASSQGWAGQGYTF

j_call: TRBJ1-5
d_call: .
v_call: TRBV18
clone_size: .
cdr3_nt: TGTGCCAGCTCACGGACAGAAAATAGCAATCAGCCCCAGCATTTT
cdr3_aa: CASSRTENSNQPQHF

j_call: TRBJ1-2
d_call: TRBD1
v_call: TRBV7-9
clone_size: .
cdr3_nt: TGTGCCAGCAGCTTAGGGGGACAGGGGAACTATGGCTACACCTTC
cdr3_aa: CASSLGGQGNYGYTF

j_call: TRBJ2-7
d_call: .
v_call: TRBV6-1
clone_size: .
cdr3_nt: TGTGCCAGCAGTGAACTAGGGTATTTGGACGAGCAGTACTTC
cdr3_aa: CASSELGYLDEQYF

j_call: TRBJ1-3
d_call: .
v_call: TRBV6-5
clone_size: once
cdr3_nt: TGTGCCAGCACCCAGGGTACTGGAAACACCATATATTTT
cdr3_aa: CASTQGTGNTIYF

j_call: TRBJ2-7
d_call: TRBD2
v_call: TRBV4-1
clone_size: .
cdr3_nt: TGCGCCAGCAGCCTAACGACTAGCGGCTTCTACGAGCAGTACTTC
cdr3_aa: CASSLTTSGFYEQYF

j_call: TRBJ2-2
d_call: TRBD1
v_call: TRBV29-1
clone_size: .
cdr3_nt: TGCAGCGGGAAGGACAGGGATGTCACCGGGGAGCTGTTTTTT
cdr3_aa: CSGKDRDVTGELFF

j_call: TRBJ2-6
d_call: .
v_call: TRBV13
clone_size: many
cdr3_nt: TGTGCCAGCAGTTCACAGGGATCCCGCAACGTCCTGACTTTC
cdr3_aa: CASSSQGSRNVLTF

j_call: TRBJ2-2
d_call: TRBD2
v_call: TRBV4-1
clone_size: few
cdr3_nt: TGCGCCAGCAGCCAAGGGGTAACTAGCGGGAGGTCTGCCGGGGAGCTGTTTTTT
cdr3_aa: CASSQGVTSGRSAGELFF

j_call: TRBJ2-3
d_call: TRBD2
v_call: TRBV7-3
clone_size: .
cdr3_nt: TGTGCCAGCAGCACCATTACTAGCGGGCGTGGCACAGATACGCAGTATTTT
cdr3_aa: CASSTITSGRGTDTQYF